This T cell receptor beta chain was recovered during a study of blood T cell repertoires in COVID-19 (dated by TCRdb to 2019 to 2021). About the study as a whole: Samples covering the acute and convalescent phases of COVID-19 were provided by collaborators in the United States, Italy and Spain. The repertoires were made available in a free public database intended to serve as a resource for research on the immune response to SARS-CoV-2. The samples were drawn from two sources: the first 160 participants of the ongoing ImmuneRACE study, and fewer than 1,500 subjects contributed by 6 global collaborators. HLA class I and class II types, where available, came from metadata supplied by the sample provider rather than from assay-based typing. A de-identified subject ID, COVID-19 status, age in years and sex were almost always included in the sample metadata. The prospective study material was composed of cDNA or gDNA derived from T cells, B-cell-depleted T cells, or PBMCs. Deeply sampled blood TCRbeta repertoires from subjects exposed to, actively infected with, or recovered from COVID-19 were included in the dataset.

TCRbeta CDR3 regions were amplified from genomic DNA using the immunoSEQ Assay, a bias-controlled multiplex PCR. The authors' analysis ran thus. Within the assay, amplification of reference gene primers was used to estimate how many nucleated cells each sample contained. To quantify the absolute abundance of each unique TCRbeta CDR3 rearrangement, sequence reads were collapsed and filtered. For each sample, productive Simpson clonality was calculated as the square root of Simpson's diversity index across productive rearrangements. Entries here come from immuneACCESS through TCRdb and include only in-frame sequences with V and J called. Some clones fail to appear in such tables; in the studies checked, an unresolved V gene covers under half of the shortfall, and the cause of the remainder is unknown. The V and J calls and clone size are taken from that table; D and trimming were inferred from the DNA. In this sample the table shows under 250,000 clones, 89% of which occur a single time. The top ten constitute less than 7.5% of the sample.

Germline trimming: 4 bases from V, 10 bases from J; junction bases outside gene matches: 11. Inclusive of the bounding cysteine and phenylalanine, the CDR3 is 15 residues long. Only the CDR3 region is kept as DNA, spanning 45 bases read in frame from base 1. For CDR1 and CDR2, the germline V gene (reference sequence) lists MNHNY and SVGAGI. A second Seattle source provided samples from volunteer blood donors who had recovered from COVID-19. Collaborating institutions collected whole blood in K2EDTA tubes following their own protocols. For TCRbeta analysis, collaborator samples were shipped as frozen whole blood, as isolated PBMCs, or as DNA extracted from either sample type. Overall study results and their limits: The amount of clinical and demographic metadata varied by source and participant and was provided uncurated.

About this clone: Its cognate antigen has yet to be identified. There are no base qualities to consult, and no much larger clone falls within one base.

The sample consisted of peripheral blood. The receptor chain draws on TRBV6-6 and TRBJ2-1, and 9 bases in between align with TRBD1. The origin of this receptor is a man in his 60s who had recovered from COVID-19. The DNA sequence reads TGTGCCAGCAGTTTCCCTTCTGGGACAGGGTGGGAGCAGTTCTTC. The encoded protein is CASSFPSGTGWEQFF.